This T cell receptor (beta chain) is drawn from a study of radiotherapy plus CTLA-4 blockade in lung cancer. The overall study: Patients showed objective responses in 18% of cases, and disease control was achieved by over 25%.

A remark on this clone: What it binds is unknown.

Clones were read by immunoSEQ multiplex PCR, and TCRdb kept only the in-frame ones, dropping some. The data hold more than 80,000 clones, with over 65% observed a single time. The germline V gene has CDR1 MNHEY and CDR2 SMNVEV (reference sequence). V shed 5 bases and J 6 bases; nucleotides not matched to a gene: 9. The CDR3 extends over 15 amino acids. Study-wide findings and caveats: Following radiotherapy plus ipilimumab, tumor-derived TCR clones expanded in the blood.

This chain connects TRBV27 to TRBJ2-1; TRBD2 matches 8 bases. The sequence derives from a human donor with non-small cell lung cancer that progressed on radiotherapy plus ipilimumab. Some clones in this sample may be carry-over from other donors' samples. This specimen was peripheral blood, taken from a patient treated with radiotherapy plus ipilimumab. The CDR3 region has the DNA TGTGCCAGCAGTCAAGGGACTAGGCTCAGCAATGAGCAGTTCTTC. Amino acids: CASSQGTRLSNEQFF.